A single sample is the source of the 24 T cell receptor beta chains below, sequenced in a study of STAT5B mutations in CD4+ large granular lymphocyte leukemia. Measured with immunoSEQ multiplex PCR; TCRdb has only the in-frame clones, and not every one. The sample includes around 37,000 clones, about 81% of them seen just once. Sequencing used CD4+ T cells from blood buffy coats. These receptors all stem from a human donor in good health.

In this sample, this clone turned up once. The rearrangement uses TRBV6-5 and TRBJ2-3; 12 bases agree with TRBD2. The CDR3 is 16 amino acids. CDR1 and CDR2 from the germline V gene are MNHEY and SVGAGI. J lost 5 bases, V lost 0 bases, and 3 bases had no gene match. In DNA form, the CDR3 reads TGTGCCAGCAGTTACTCGCTAGCGGGGGGGCAAGATACGCAGTATTTT. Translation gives CASSYSLAGGQDTQYF.

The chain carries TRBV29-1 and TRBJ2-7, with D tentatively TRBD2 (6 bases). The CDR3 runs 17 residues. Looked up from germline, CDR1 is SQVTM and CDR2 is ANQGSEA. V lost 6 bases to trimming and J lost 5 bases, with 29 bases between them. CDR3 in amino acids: CSVGKTGTWVGNHEQYF. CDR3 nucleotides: TGCAGCGTAGGGAAGACCGGGACTTGGGTGGGTAATCACGAGCAGTACTTC.

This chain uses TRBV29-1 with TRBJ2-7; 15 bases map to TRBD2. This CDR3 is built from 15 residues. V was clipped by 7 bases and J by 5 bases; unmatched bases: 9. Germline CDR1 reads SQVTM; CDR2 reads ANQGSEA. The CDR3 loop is CSAQGLAGGWDEQYF. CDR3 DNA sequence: TGCAGCGCCCAGGGACTAGCGGGAGGTTGGGACGAGCAGTACTTC.

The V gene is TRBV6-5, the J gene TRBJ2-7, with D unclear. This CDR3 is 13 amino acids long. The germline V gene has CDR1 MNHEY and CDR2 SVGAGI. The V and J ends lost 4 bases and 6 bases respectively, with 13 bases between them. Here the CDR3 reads CASSSPGSGEQYF. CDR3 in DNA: TGTGCCAGCAGTTCGCCTGGGTCGGGCGAGCAGTACTTC.

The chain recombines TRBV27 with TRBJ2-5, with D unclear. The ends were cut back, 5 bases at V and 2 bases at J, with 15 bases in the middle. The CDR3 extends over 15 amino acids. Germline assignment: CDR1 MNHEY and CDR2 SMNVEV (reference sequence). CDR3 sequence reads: CASSGLGIGQETQYF. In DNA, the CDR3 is TGTGCCAGCAGTGGGCTGGGGATCGGACAAGAGACCCAGTACTTC.

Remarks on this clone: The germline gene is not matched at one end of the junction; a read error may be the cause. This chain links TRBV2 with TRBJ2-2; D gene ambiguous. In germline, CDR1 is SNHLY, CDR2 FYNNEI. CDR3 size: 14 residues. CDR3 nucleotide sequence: TGTGCCAGCAGAGAAGGAGTGATCACCGGGGAGCTGTTTTTT. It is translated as CASREGVITGELFF.

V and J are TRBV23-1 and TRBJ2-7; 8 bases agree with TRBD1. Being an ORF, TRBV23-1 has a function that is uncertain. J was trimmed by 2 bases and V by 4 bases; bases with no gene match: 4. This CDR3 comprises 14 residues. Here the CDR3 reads CASSPWDRTYEQYF. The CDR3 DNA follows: TGCGCCAGCAGTCCATGGGACAGGACCTACGAGCAGTACTTC.

In nucleotides, the CDR3 is TGTGCCAGCAGCATCAAGGCTTTACGGGCTGGGGCCAACGTCCTGACTTTC. Amino acid sequence: CASSIKALRAGANVLTF. The chain couples TRBV27 to TRBJ2-6; no clear D gene. Germline V gives CDR1 MNHEY, CDR2 SMNVEV (reference sequence). The CDR3 sequence is 17 residues long. Trimming took off 6 bases at V and 2 bases at J, with 17 bases between the two ends.

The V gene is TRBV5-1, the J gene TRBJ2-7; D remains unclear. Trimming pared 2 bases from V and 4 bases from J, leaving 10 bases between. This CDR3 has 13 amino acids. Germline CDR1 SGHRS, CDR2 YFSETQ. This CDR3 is CASSFEQSYEQYF. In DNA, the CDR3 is TGCGCCAGCAGCTTTGAACAGTCATACGAGCAGTACTTC.

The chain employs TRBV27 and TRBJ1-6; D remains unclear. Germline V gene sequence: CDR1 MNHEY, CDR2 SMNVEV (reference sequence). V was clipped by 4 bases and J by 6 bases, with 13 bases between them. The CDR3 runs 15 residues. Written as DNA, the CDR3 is TGTGCCAGCAGTTATGGTTCTAGAGCTAATTCACCCCTCCACTTT. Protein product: CASSYGSRANSPLHF.

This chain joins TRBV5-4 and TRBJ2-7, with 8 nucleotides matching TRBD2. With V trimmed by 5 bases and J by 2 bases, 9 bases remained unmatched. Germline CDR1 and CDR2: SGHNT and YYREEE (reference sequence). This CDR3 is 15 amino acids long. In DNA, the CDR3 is TGTGCCAGCAGACTCACTAGCGGTGGACCCTACGAGCAGTACTTC. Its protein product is CASRLTSGGPYEQYF.

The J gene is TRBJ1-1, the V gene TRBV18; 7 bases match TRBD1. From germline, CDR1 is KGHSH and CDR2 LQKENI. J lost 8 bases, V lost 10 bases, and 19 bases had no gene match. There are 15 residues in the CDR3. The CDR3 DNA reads TGTGCCACCGCCGTTACAGGGGCGGGCGAAATGGAAGCTTTCTTT. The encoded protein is CATAVTGAGEMEAFF.

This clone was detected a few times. CDR3 in DNA: TGTGCCAGTAGTCCTAGCGGGAGGATTACGTACAATGAGCAGTTCTTC. Its translation is CASSPSGRITYNEQFF. The V and J genes are TRBV19 and TRBJ2-1, with 11 bases lining up with TRBD2. Germline lookup yields CDR1 LNHDA and CDR2 SQIVND (reference sequence). The CDR3 has 16 amino acids. V trimming: 5 bases; J trimming: 4 bases; junction bases outside the gene matches: 7.

This CDR3 is CASSRKRPGGIDYNSPLHF. In nucleotides, the CDR3 is TGTGCCAGCTCACGCAAACGACCGGGAGGGATCGACTATAATTCACCCCTCCACTTT. V gene TRBV18 combines with J gene TRBJ1-6, with unresolved D. Trimming left V 4 bases short and J 3 bases short, with 22 bases between. This CDR3 spans 19 amino acids. Germline loops: CDR1 KGHSH, CDR2 LQKENI.

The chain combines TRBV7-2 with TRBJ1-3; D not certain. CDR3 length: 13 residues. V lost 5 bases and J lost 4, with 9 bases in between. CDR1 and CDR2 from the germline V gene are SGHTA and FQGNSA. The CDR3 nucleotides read TGTGCCAGCAGCCGCGGGTTGGGAAACACCATATATTTT. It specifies CASSRGLGNTIYF. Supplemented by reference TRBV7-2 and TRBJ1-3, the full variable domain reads GAGVSQSPSNKVTEKGKDVELRCDPISGHTALYWYRQSLGQGLEFLIYFQGNSAPDKSGLPSDRFSAERTGGSVSTLTIQRTQQEDSAVYLCASSRGLGNTIYFGEGSWLTVV.

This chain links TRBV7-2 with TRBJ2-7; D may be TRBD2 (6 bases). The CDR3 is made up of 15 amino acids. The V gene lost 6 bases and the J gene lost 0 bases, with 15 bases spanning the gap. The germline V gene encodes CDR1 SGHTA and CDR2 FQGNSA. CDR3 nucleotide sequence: TGTGCCAGCAGGGGAAACCGGGACTCCTCCTACGAGCAGTACTTC. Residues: CASRGNRDSSYEQYF.

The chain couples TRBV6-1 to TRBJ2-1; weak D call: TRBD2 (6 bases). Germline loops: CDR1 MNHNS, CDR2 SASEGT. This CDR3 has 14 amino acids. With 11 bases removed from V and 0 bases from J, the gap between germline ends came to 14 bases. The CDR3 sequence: CAVHPGSSYNEQFF. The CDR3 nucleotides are TGTGCCGTGCACCCCGGGAGCTCCTACAATGAGCAGTTCTTC.

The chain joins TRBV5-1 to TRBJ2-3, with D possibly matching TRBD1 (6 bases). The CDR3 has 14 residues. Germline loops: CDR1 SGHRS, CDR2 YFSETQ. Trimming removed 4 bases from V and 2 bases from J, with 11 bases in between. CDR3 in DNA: TGCGCCAGCAGCCCAGGGGAGTCCACAGATACGCAGTATTTT. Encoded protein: CASSPGESTDTQYF.

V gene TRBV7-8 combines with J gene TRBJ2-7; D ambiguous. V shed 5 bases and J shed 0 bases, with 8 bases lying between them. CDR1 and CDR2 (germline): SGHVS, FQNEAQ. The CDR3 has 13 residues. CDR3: CASSNGFSYEQYF. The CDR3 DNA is TGTGCCAGCAGCAACGGGTTCTCCTACGAGCAGTACTTC.

The CDR3 DNA reads TGTGCCAGCAGCTTCGGCGCGGAAGAGACCCAGTACTTC. This codes for CASSFGAEETQYF. The chain recombines TRBV7-2 with TRBJ2-5; D not resolved. Germline CDR1 reads SGHTA; CDR2 reads FQGNSA. The CDR3 covers 13 residues. V was trimmed by 3 bases and J by 3 bases, leaving 8 bases between them.

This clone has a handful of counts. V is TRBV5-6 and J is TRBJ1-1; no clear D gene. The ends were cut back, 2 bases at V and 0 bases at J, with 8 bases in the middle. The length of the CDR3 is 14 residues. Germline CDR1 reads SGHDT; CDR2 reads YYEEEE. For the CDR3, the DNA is TGTGCCAGCAGCTTTCCGCCGATGAACACTGAAGCTTTCTTT. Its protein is CASSFPPMNTEAFF.

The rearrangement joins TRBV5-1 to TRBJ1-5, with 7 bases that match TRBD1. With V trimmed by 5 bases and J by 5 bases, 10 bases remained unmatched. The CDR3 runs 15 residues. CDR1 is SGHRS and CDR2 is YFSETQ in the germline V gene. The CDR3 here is CASSQGQRGDQPQHF. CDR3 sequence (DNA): TGCGCCAGCAGTCAGGGACAGCGAGGGGATCAGCCCCAGCATTTT.

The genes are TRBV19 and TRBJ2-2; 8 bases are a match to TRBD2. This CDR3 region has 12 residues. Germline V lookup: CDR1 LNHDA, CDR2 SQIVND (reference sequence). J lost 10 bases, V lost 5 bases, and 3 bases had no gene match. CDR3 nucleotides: TGTGCCAGTAGTTTTGGACTAGCGGAGCTGTTTTTT. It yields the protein CASSFGLAELFF.

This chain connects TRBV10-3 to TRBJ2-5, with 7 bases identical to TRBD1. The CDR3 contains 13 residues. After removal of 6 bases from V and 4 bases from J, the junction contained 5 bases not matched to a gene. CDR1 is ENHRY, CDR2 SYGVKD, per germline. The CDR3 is CAISADRVETQYF. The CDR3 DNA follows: TGTGCCATCAGCGCAGACAGGGTAGAGACCCAGTACTTC.